This is a list of T cell receptor beta chains from one sample in a study of cytomegalovirus exposure and HLA in healthy donors. Only in-frame clones appear in the TCRdb table, and some are missing; sequencing was by immunoSEQ multiplex PCR. The sample records 150,000 to 200,000 clones, 65% to 70% being singletons. The specimen was PBMCs. The receptors stem from a woman aged 18-29 years in good health and CMV-seropositive. Both conserved end residues are part of each CDR3. Each record gives: clone size, D gene, V gene, J gene, CDR3 protein, CDR3 DNA. The D gene is left open where the match is weak. For some rows the clone size is stated as once, few or many, or as a class when expanded; others skip it.

>NA|NA|TRBV29-1|TRBJ2-7
CSVANRGSYEQYF
TGCAGCGTTGCTAATCGTGGCTCCTACGAGCAGTACTTC
>NA|NA|TRBV7-2|TRBJ2-7
CASSSGSHEQYF
TGTGCCAGCAGCTCGGGTAGCCACGAGCAGTACTTC
>NA|TRBD1|TRBV6-5|TRBJ2-1
CASSLDRGSYNEQFF
TGTGCCAGCAGCCTCGACAGGGGGTCTTACAATGAGCAGTTCTTC
>once|NA|TRBV6-5|TRBJ2-7
CASSYSATVPYEQYF
TGTGCCAGCAGTTACTCAGCGACAGTCCCCTACGAGCAGTACTTC
>NA|NA|TRBV28|TRBJ2-3
CASSIHLRGEGNTQYF
TGTGCCAGCAGTATTCACCTCAGGGGAGAGGGGAATACGCAGTATTTT
>NA|NA|TRBV25-1|TRBJ2-3
CASSDLQGGGHALDTQYF
TGTGCCAGCAGTGACCTTCAGGGCGGGGGACACGCACTAGATACGCAGTATTTT
>NA|NA|TRBV5-6|TRBJ1-1
CASSFGSGGSTEAFF
TGTGCCAGCAGCTTCGGGTCCGGGGGGAGCACTGAAGCTTTCTTT
>NA|NA|TRBV5-1|TRBJ2-7
CASAGQIHSLAKYEQYF
TGCGCCAGCGCGGGACAGATTCATTCACTTGCCAAATACGAGCAGTACTTC
>NA|NA|TRBV5-4|TRBJ1-1
CASSWGQSNTEAFF
TGTGCCAGCAGCTGGGGACAATCGAACACTGAAGCTTTCTTT
>NA|TRBD1|TRBV28|TRBJ1-4
CASRPGQQFEKLFF
TGTGCCAGCAGACCGGGACAGCAGTTTGAAAAACTGTTTTTT
>NA|TRBD2|TRBV28|TRBJ2-7
CASSAGTSGLYEQYF
TGTGCCAGCAGCGCTGGGACTAGCGGTCTATACGAGCAGTACTTC
>once|NA|TRBV6-1|TRBJ1-5
CASLLSGGDQPQHF
TGTGCCAGCCTCCTATCAGGAGGGGATCAGCCCCAGCATTTT
>NA|TRBD1|TRBV9|TRBJ1-5
CASSGGTGINQPQHF
TGTGCCAGCAGCGGAGGGACAGGGATCAATCAGCCCCAGCATTTT
>NA|TRBD1|TRBV19|TRBJ2-1
CASSISGQGRLTYNEQFF
TGTGCCAGTAGTATCTCGGGACAGGGCCGGCTAACTTACAATGAGCAGTTCTTC
>NA|NA|TRBV7-9|TRBJ2-7
CASTSLGSPYEQYF
TGTGCCAGCACCTCCCTGGGCAGCCCCTACGAGCAGTACTTC
>NA|NA|TRBV28|TRBJ1-5
CASRPDWINQPQHF
TGTGCCAGCAGACCTGACTGGATCAATCAGCCCCAGCATTTT
>NA|TRBD1|TRBV4-3|TRBJ2-7
CASSQFMQGAGEQYF
TGCGCCAGCAGCCAATTCATGCAGGGGGCGGGCGAGCAGTACTTC
>NA|TRBD2|TRBV7-9|TRBJ2-3
CASSLDIGRADTQYF
TGTGCCAGCAGCTTAGATATCGGGAGGGCAGATACGCAGTATTTT
>NA|NA|TRBV15|TRBJ2-1
CATSKPAGNNEQFF
TGTGCCACCAGCAAGCCGGCAGGAAACAATGAGCAGTTCTTC
>NA|NA|TRBV5-1|TRBJ2-5
CASSSSETQYF
TGCGCCAGCAGCTCATCCGAGACCCAGTACTTC
>NA|TRBD1|TRBV7-7|TRBJ2-7
CASSRDRGYEQYF
TGTGCTAGCAGCCGTGACAGGGGATACGAGCAGTACTTC
>NA|TRBD1|TRBV29-1|TRBJ2-7
CSVERQGREQYF
TGCAGCGTTGAAAGACAGGGACGGGAGCAGTACTTC
>NA|TRBD2|TRBV7-9|TRBJ2-7
CASRIAGGPYEQYF
TGTGCCAGCAGAATAGCGGGAGGGCCCTACGAGCAGTACTTC
>NA|NA|TRBV7-9|TRBJ1-3
CASSPGTPSSGNTIYF
TGTGCCAGCAGCCCCGGGACTCCGAGCTCTGGAAACACCATATATTTT
>few|TRBD2|TRBV4-2|TRBJ2-3
CASSQDHKAGGITDTQYF
TGTGCCAGCAGCCAAGATCATAAAGCGGGGGGGATCACAGATACGCAGTATTTT
>NA|NA|TRBV6-1|TRBJ1-2
CASSDLPRQVPPGYTF
TGTGCCAGCAGTGATCTCCCTAGACAGGTTCCCCCTGGCTACACCTTC
>NA|NA|TRBV27|TRBJ1-5
CASSFQTNQPQHF
TGTGCCAGCAGTTTTCAGACAAATCAGCCCCAGCATTTT
>NA|NA|TRBV9|TRBJ2-7
CASSVGRDRSYEQYF
TGTGCCAGCAGCGTCGGACGAGACAGGTCCTACGAGCAGTACTTC
>NA|TRBD1|TRBV27|TRBJ2-5
CASRLQGAGLQTQYF
TGTGCCAGCAGACTACAGGGGGCTGGTCTTCAGACCCAGTACTTC
>NA|TRBD1|TRBV7-9|TRBJ2-1
CASSSGTEDMGSYNEQFF
TGTGCCAGCAGTTCAGGGACAGAGGACATGGGCTCCTACAATGAGCAGTTCTTC
>NA|NA|TRBV5-6|TRBJ1-1
CASSTRQYTEAFF
TGTGCCAGCAGCACCAGACAGTACACTGAAGCTTTCTTT
>NA|TRBD1|TRBV28|TRBJ1-5
CASRLPGGYSNQPQHF
TGTGCCAGCAGGCTACCAGGGGGCTATAGCAATCAGCCCCAGCATTTT
>NA|TRBD1|TRBV28|TRBJ1-1
CASSRQGLNTEAFF
TGTGCCAGCAGCCGACAGGGACTCAACACTGAAGCTTTCTTT
>few|NA|TRBV19|TRBJ2-3
CASSISTDTQYF
TGTGCCAGTAGCATTAGCACAGATACGCAGTATTTT
>NA|NA|TRBV27|TRBJ2-1
CASSLLLAHGDEQFF
TGTGCCAGCAGTTTACTGCTAGCTCACGGCGATGAGCAGTTCTTC